This TCR beta chain is from a study of T cells in Graves' hyperthyroidism and ophthalmopathy. This clonotype has a count of ten or more. Germline V gene sequence: CDR1 SNHLY, CDR2 FYNNEI. V dropped 8 bases and J dropped 5 bases, with 12 bases sitting between them. The CDR3 totals 12 residues. RNA transcripts gave rise to amplified TCR beta CDR3 regions. In the first-round RT-PCR of the TCR CDR3, the HTBI primer set was used. Via MiXCR, TCRdb re-called the multiplex PCR reads, giving one row per CDR3 protein. The sample lists more than 500,000 distinct CDR3 sequences, about 16% occurring once. V usage is TRBV2 and J usage is TRBJ2-5; D is undetermined. This receptor was identified in a woman aged 25 to 39 with Graves' ophthalmopathy. The sequencing input was blood. This CDR3 reads CASHRAEETQYF. The DNA of the CDR3 is TGTGCCAGCCACCGTGCTGAGGAGACCCAGTACTTC.